The present T cell receptor (beta chain) was sequenced within a study of shared clonotypes between healthy human individuals. Splitting of each subset's genomic DNA was done evenly across several immunoSEQ plates. Original analysis: Filtering differed for immunoSEQ, which gave only junction sequences without quality scores. The protocol was immunoSEQ multiplex PCR, while the TCRdb copy is restricted to in-frame clones and leaves out a portion. V, J and clone size are taken as reported in that table, and D and trimming were inferred from the DNA itself. In the table there are approximately 2,000,000 clones, 85% to 95% of which are singletons. Germline CDR1 and CDR2: MDHEN and SYDVKM. The length of the CDR3 is 13 residues. J was trimmed by 4 bases and V by 8 bases; bases with no gene match: 1.

The genes are TRBV28 and TRBJ2-1, with 11 nucleotides matching TRBD2. This receptor was taken from a man aged 18 to 30 in good health. Some clones in this sample may be carry-over from other donors' samples. Sequenced input: naive CD4+ T cells from PBMCs. Subset noted: CD45RA+ positively selected. The CDR3 DNA sequence: TGTGCCAGCCGACTAGCGGGGTACAATGAGCAGTTCTTC. Its translation is CASRLAGYNEQFF.